The 30 T cell receptor beta chains reported below all come from one sample, sequenced in a study of Graves' ophthalmopathy and Graves' hyperthyroidism. TCR beta CDR3 regions were amplified from RNA transcripts. The first-round RT-PCR employed HTBI primers together with the Qiagen OneStep RT-PCR kit. A multiplex PCR was then performed as the second round. MiXCR was run by TCRdb on the multiplex PCR reads, yielding one entry per CDR3 protein. The sample includes 500,000 to 700,000 distinct CDR3 sequences, around a fifth of them seen just once. Material: peripheral blood. These receptors were obtained from a woman aged 18 to 35 with stable Graves' hyperthyroidism. Some clones in this sample may be carry-over from other donors' samples.

At least ten counts were recorded for this clonotype. The genes are TRBV7-2 and TRBJ1-2; 7 bases are shared with TRBD1. The germline gives CDR1 SGHTA, CDR2 FQGNSA. V dropped 4 bases and J dropped 3; count of bases not matched to a gene: 5. The CDR3 covers 14 residues. Here the CDR3 DNA reads TGTGCCAGCAGCTCGGGACAGAAACACTATGGCTACACCTTC. Residues: CASSSGQKHYGYTF.

The chain uses TRBV19 and TRBJ2-6; D remains unclear. Trimming shortened V by 4 bases and J by 0 bases, and 7 bases separated the two germline ends. The CDR3 is 15 amino acids. Germline V gene lookup returns CDR1 LNHDA and CDR2 SQIVND (reference sequence). CDR3: CASSKQSSGANVLTF. The CDR3 DNA reads as TGTGCCAGTAGTAAACAAAGCTCTGGGGCCAACGTCCTGACTTTC.

This clonotype appeared a few times. This sequence joins TRBV4-1 and TRBJ2-5; a weak D match, TRBD1 (5 bases). The CDR3 runs 15 residues. V was clipped by 0 bases and J by 4 bases, with 12 bases between them. The germline CDR1 and CDR2 sequences are MGHRA and YSYEKL. DNA of the CDR3: TGCGCCAGCAGCCAAGATAGGGGCCACACAGAGACCCAGTACTTC. Protein: CASSQDRGHTETQYF.

Many counts were recorded for this clonotype. The chain uses TRBV24-1 and TRBJ1-5, with no clear D. The CDR3 is 12 amino acids. Germline V CDR1 and CDR2: KGHDR, SFDVKD. Trimming took off 5 bases at V and 4 bases at J, with 5 bases between the two ends. Written as DNA, the CDR3 is TGTGCCACCAGTGCCAATAATCAGCCCCAGCATTTT. Amino acid sequence: CATSANNQPQHF.

The chain couples TRBV12-3 or TRBV12-4 to TRBJ1-1; D gene unclear. The CDR3 consists of 14 residues. With 3 bases removed from V and 8 bases from J, the gap between germline ends came to 16 bases. The CDR3 is CASSLRAGPREAFF. CDR3 DNA: TGTGCCAGCAGTTTGAGGGCCGGTCCAAGGGAAGCTTTCTTT.

This clonotype was observed at least ten times. This chain joins TRBV7-2 and TRBJ1-1; D is unclear. Germline CDR1 is SGHTA and CDR2 is FQGNSA. The CDR3 runs 15 residues. V was trimmed by 0 bases and J by 1 base, leaving 9 bases between them. CDR3 bases: TGTGCCAGCAGCTTAGCTGGCCGCCCGAACACTGAAGCTTTCTTT. Protein: CASSLAGRPNTEAFF.

This clonotype has at least ten counts. The chain recombines TRBV11-3 with TRBJ1-1; possibly TRBD1 for D (5 bases). Trimming removed 5 bases from V and 8 bases from J, with 15 bases in between. Looked up from germline, CDR1 is SGHNT and CDR2 is YENEEA. CDR3 size: 13 residues. The CDR3 DNA is TGTGCCAGCAGCATCGGGGCCTCCACGGAAGCTTTCTTT. Its protein is CASSIGASTEAFF.

The table lists this clonotype with many counts. This rearrangement joins TRBV29-1 to TRBJ1-1; 8 bases align to TRBD1. Germline V lookup: CDR1 SQVTM, CDR2 ANQGSEA. The V and J ends lost 7 bases and 4 bases, in that order; junction bases with no gene match: 5. CDR3 length: 12 amino acids. This CDR3 is CSDGQGGTEAFF. DNA for the CDR3: TGCAGCGACGGACAGGGTGGCACTGAAGCTTTCTTT.

Note on this clonotype: A much larger clonotype is one base distant, so this may be a read error. This sequence joins TRBV4-1 and TRBJ1-1; TRBD1 is a possible D gene (6 bases). CDR1 and CDR2 (germline): MGHRA, YSYEKL. The length of the CDR3 is 14 residues. CDR3 coding DNA: TGCGCCAGCAGCCAAGTTTCCGGGACATTTGAAGCTTGCTTT. It encodes CASSQVSGTFEACF.

The sample holds many counts of this clonotype. The rearrangement links TRBV6-2 or TRBV6-3 to TRBJ1-3; perhaps TRBD1 as D (6 bases). The CDR3 consists of 16 residues. V was cut by 5 bases and J by 4 bases, with 18 bases left in between. Germline assignment: CDR1 MNHEY and CDR2 SVGEGT. In nucleotides, the CDR3 is TGTGCCAGCAGTCAACAGGGTGCGAACCGAGGAAACACCATATATTTT. Residues: CASSQQGANRGNTIYF.

This chain connects TRBV24-1 to TRBJ1-2; D unresolved. V was shortened by 4 bases and J by 1 base, with 6 bases between the two germline ends. The CDR3 length is 13 residues. Germline assignment: CDR1 KGHDR and CDR2 SFDVKD. The CDR3 DNA is TGTGCCACCAGTGACGGGATTAACTATGGCTACACCTTC. As protein: CATSDGINYGYTF.

This chain links TRBV4-2 with TRBJ2-7, with 9 bases identical to TRBD1. Per germline, CDR1 LGHNA and CDR2 YNFKEQ. V lost 3 bases, J lost 6 bases, and 9 bases stayed unmatched. The CDR3 loop spans 15 amino acids. The DNA for the CDR3 is TGTGCCAGCAGCCAGGGTCAACAGGGGGCTGGCGAGCAGTACTTC. This codes for CASSQGQQGAGEQYF.

This clonotype was counted many times. V usage is TRBV10-3 and J usage is TRBJ2-2; either TRBD1 or TRBD2 may fit D (5 bases each). V was shortened by 7 bases and J by 0 bases, with 9 bases between the two germline ends. CDR3 length: 14 amino acids. Germline CDR1 and CDR2: ENHRY and SYGVKD. The CDR3 nucleotides read TGTGCCATCAAGCCGGGGCCGAACACCGGGGAGCTGTTTTTT. Its translation: CAIKPGPNTGELFF.

Ten or more counts support this clonotype. The chain couples TRBV6-1 to TRBJ1-6; 7 bases match TRBD1. J lost 10 bases, V lost 7 bases, and 13 bases had no gene match. The germline gives CDR1 MNHNS, CDR2 SASEGT. The CDR3 is 15 amino acids. CDR3 in DNA: TGTGCCAGCAAGGCGACCGAGACAGGGCCATCACCCCTCCACTTT. This gives the protein CASKATETGPSPLHF.

This clonotype occurred a few times. V gene TRBV20-1 combines with J gene TRBJ2-2, with D perhaps TRBD1 or TRBD2 (5 bases each). Germline CDR1 reads DFQATT; CDR2 reads SNEGSKA (reference sequence). The CDR3 loop spans 15 amino acids. The germline V and J ends were trimmed by 4 bases and 6 bases, with 18 bases remaining between them. CDR3 region: CSATPGALGAGELFF. The CDR3 DNA reads as TGCAGTGCTACCCCCGGGGCCCTGGGGGCCGGGGAGCTGTTTTTT.

Ten or more counts support this clonotype. The chain joins TRBV2 to TRBJ1-2, with 7 positions matching TRBD1. J was trimmed by 0 bases and V by 5 bases; bases with no gene match: 9. Germline lookup yields CDR1 SNHLY and CDR2 FYNNEI. The CDR3 extends over 16 amino acids. The CDR3 loop reads CASSYTRQGANYGYTF. The CDR3 coding sequence is TGTGCCAGCAGTTATACCCGACAGGGAGCTAACTATGGCTACACCTTC.

This clonotype has a count of ten or more. This sequence joins TRBV30 and TRBJ2-5; 7 bases agree with TRBD1. CDR1 and CDR2 (germline): GTSNPN, SVGIG (reference sequence). The ends lost 3 bases at V and 0 bases at J; junction bases unmatched: 7. This CDR3 spans 15 amino acids. CDR3 amino acids: CAWRDQDRYQETQYF. DNA of the CDR3: TGTGCCTGGAGGGATCAGGACAGGTACCAAGAGACCCAGTACTTC.

This clonotype was found a few times. This chain uses TRBV6-1 with TRBJ1-1; D remains ambiguous. V shed 4 bases and J shed 1 base, with 10 bases lying between them. CDR3 length: 14 amino acids. CDR1 MNHNS and CDR2 SASEGT come from the germline V gene. The DNA for the CDR3 is TGTGCCAGCAGTGGACACCAATGGAACACTGAAGCTTTCTTT. Translating it yields CASSGHQWNTEAFF.

This clonotype was counted many times. The rearrangement joins TRBV6-5 to TRBJ1-2; no firm D call. Germline V gives CDR1 MNHEY, CDR2 SVGAGI. This CDR3 is built from 15 residues. Trimming pared 0 bases from V and 4 bases from J, leaving 12 bases between. For the CDR3, the DNA is TGTGCCAGCAGTTACTCGAGTAACGACGGCTATGGCTACACCTTC. Its translation is CASSYSSNDGYGYTF.

The chain recombines TRBV2 with TRBJ2-7, with D hard to call. Germline values: CDR1 SNHLY, CDR2 FYNNEI. V was clipped by 5 bases and J by 3 bases, with 8 bases between them. The CDR3 sequence is 12 residues long. The CDR3 DNA is TGTGCCAGCAGTCCAGCCCTCTACGAGCAGTACTTC. Translating it yields CASSPALYEQYF.

This clonotype has at least ten counts. The chain carries TRBV5-1 and TRBJ2-7, with no clear D. The CDR3 is 13 residues long. The V and J ends lost 2 bases and 3 bases respectively, with 9 bases between them. Germline V CDR1 and CDR2: SGHRS, YFSETQ. DNA for the CDR3: TGCGCCAGCAGCTTTGTACCCGACTACGAGCAGTACTTC. Protein product: CASSFVPDYEQYF.

This clonotype has at least ten counts. The genes are TRBV30 and TRBJ2-7; 9 bases are a match to TRBD1. There are 13 residues in the CDR3. The V gene's germline CDR1 is GTSNPN and CDR2 SVGIG (reference sequence). The V and J ends lost 4 bases and 2 bases, in that order; junction bases with no gene match: 3. The CDR3 protein is CAWTGTGTYEQYF. For the CDR3, the DNA is TGTGCCTGGACCGGGACAGGGACCTACGAGCAGTACTTC.

The chain couples TRBV12-3 or TRBV12-4 to TRBJ2-7, with no clear D. Between the trimmed V and J ends, which lost 3 bases and 9 bases, there was a span of 15 bases. The CDR3 length is 13 residues. DNA of the CDR3: TGTGCCAGCAGTTTCGGCGGAACGAGAGGGCAGTACTTC. It translates to CASSFGGTRGQYF.

The J gene is TRBJ2-7, the V gene TRBV27; TRBD1 agrees at 12 bases. Per germline, CDR1 MNHEY and CDR2 SMNVEV (reference sequence). V gave up 7 bases and J gave up 5 bases; unmatched junction bases: 9. This CDR3 is built from 15 residues. The CDR3 DNA reads as TGTGCCAGCAAACCGGGACAGGGGGCGCGGCACGAGCAGTACTTC. Its protein is CASKPGQGARHEQYF.

This clonotype was observed many times. The genes are TRBV30 and TRBJ1-5, with D possibly TRBD1 on 6 matching bases. The CDR3 runs 17 residues. The germline V gene encodes CDR1 GTSNPN and CDR2 SVGIG (reference sequence). Trimming pared 2 bases from V and 6 bases from J, leaving 23 bases between. DNA of the CDR3: TGTGCCTGGAGTTTGTCAGGCGGGCGGGGGCCGCGTCAGCCCCAGCATTTT. As protein: CAWSLSGGRGPRQPQHF.

This clonotype was detected ten times or more. The genes are TRBV12-3 or TRBV12-4 and TRBJ2-7; 7 bases map to TRBD1. V trimming: 6 bases; J trimming: 0 bases; junction bases outside the gene matches: 8. The CDR3 sequence is 15 residues long. The CDR3 protein is CASRGSGQSSYEQYF. CDR3 DNA: TGTGCCAGCAGAGGTTCGGGACAGAGCTCCTACGAGCAGTACTTC.

The rearrangement joins TRBV4-1 to TRBJ1-2; D may be TRBD1 (5 bases). Germline lookup yields CDR1 MGHRA and CDR2 YSYEKL. The CDR3 is 14 amino acids. Trimming removed 3 bases at V and 5 bases at J, with 13 bases between. The CDR3 sequence: CASSHNATEYGYTF. CDR3 DNA: TGCGCCAGCAGCCATAACGCGACAGAATATGGCTACACCTTC.

In this sample, this clonotype turned up a few times. This chain joins TRBV12-3 or TRBV12-4 and TRBJ2-5; D gene ambiguous. The CDR3 is made up of 14 amino acids. Deletions cut 0 bases from V and 5 bases from J, with 10 bases between. The CDR3 nucleotides read TGTGCCAGCAGTTTAGCCGGTAACGGGGAGACCCAGTACTTC. Its protein is CASSLAGNGETQYF.

This clonotype was picked up many times. The rearrangement uses TRBV7-2 and TRBJ1-2; D is uncertain. V lost 5 bases and J 2 bases, leaving 9 bases between the germline ends. Germline V gene sequence: CDR1 SGHTA, CDR2 FQGNSA. The CDR3 extends over 13 amino acids. CDR3 in DNA: TGTGCCAGCAGCACGCGACCAAACTATGGCTACACCTTC. Protein product: CASSTRPNYGYTF.

At least ten counts were recorded for this clonotype. The rearrangement uses TRBV9 and TRBJ1-1; D gene ambiguous. This CDR3 region has 14 residues. The V end was cut by 0 bases, the J end by 1 base, with 7 bases between. Looked up from germline, CDR1 is SGDLS and CDR2 is YYNGEE. The CDR3, as DNA: TGTGCCAGCAGCGTAGAACTGGGGAACACTGAAGCTTTCTTT. Its protein product is CASSVELGNTEAFF.